This T cell receptor beta chain originates from a study of preoperative IRX-2 immunotherapy in early breast cancer. V dropped 6 bases and J dropped 4; count of bases not matched to a gene: 7. The germline CDR1 and CDR2 sequences are SNHLY and FYNNEI. The CDR3 is 15 residues long. Specified treatment: preoperative locoregional IRX-2 cytokine immunotherapy. Patients received preoperative, locoregional IRX-2 cytokine immunotherapy in a phase Ib study. Repertoires were generated with immunoSEQ multiplex PCR, while TCRdb's copy carries only in-frame clones and drops some. The sample records around 62,000 clones, approximately 93% being singletons.

This rearrangement joins TRBV2 to TRBJ1-4, with TRBD1 matching 8 bases. The sample was taken from a patient treated with IRX-2 immunotherapy. The source is a human donor with breast cancer. CDR3 in DNA: TGTGCCAGCAGCGCGGACAGGGATTATAATGAAAAACTGTTTTTT. This encodes CASSADRDYNEKLFF.